The present entry profiles one T cell receptor (beta chain) with its context. Its matching antigen is unknown. The source of the sample is a study of shared clonotypes between healthy human individuals. V lost 7 bases and J lost 7, with 13 bases in between. Germline CDR1 is MNHEY and CDR2 is SMNVEV (reference sequence). The CDR3 length is 12 residues. The data were produced by immunoSEQ multiplex PCR, yet TCRdb's version contains in-frame clones alone and is incomplete. Among about 680,000 clones listed, around 74% were seen once. Study outcomes and limitations: The represented genetic and exposure-history diversity was limited by the small number of donors.

Sequencing was performed on memory CD4+ T cells sorted from blood. The sample's subset: CD45RA-negative fraction. V usage is TRBV27 and J usage is TRBJ1-2; maybe TRBD1 (6 bases). The TCR comes from a woman under 40 in good health. The CDR3 sequence is CASKGDRSGYTF. The CDR3 DNA reads TGTGCCAGCAAGGGGGACCGGAGTGGCTACACCTTC.